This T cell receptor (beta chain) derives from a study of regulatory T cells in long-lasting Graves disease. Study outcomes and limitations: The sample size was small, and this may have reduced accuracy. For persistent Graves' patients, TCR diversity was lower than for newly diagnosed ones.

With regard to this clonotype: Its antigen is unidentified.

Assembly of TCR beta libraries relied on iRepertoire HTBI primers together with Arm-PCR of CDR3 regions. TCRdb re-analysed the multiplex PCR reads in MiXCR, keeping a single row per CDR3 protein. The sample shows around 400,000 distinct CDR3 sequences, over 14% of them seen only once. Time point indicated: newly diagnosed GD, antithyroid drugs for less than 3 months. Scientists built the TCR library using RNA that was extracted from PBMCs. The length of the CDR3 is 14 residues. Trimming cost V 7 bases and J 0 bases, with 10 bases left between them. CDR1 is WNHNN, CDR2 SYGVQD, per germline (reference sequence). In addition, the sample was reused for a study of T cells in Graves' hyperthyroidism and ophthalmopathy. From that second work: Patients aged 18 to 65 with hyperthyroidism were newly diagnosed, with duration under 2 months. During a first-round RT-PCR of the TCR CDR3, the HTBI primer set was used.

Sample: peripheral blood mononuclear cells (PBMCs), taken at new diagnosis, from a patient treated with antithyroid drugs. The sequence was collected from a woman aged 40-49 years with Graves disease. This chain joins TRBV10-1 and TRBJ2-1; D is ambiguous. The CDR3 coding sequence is TGCGCCAGCATGCACTACCTCTCCTACAATGAGCAGTTCTTC. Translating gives CASMHYLSYNEQFF.